This TCR beta chain comes out of a study of cytomegalovirus exposure and HLA in healthy donors. General study findings and limits: Researchers counted 164 TCR beta chains as cytomegalovirus-associated. In a later analysis, HLA-associated beta chains showed higher expansion and lower generation probabilities than comparable chains. HLA alleles were associated with some 17,000 TCR beta sequences in a later analysis at 0.05 false discovery rate. Segments of the TCR beta V type were, in most cases, productive about 90% or about 30% of the time in an earlier analysis.

It was with 60 Vbeta and 13 Jbeta primers that the PCR ran. Sequencing was performed with immunoSEQ multiplex PCR; in TCRdb, only in-frame clones are kept and a portion is missing. The data show some 190,000 clones, over 70% seen once. The CDR3 has 14 amino acids. Germline-derived CDR1 and CDR2 are LNHDA and SQIVND (reference sequence). Between the trimmed V and J ends, which lost 6 bases and 2 bases, there was a span of 11 bases. Remarks on this clone: Its antigen is currently unknown.

Sequences were obtained from PBMCs. This TCR was sampled from a woman under 30 in good health and CMV-seronegative. The V gene is TRBV19, the J gene TRBJ1-5; no firm D call. The CDR3 coding sequence is TGTGCCAGTAGGACGGTGGGCGGCAATCAGCCCCAGCATTTT. Its protein is CASRTVGGNQPQHF.